The clone carrying this T cell receptor beta chain was seen only a few times. The data derive from a study of T-cell reconstitution after alpha-beta-depleted transplantation in children. Unique molecular identifiers were used to barcode this TCRbeta library. In TCRdb, the PCR reads were re-called with MiXCR into one record per CDR3 protein. This table holds about 300,000 distinct CDR3 sequences, around 10% found once. This clonotype originated in a boy under two years old with acute myeloid leukemia, due to receive a stem cell transplant. Sequences were derived from PBMCs, sampled before TCRalphabeta/CD19-depleted stem cell transplant.

CDR3 nucleotide sequence: TGTGCCAGCAGCGCCCCGGGGGGCCAGTTCTTAGCGTACGAGCAGTACTTC. The encoded protein is CASSAPGGQFLAYEQYF. V is TRBV11-3 and J is TRBJ2-7; a possible D gene is TRBD2 (7 bases). The germline V gene has CDR1 SGHNT and CDR2 YENEEA. Deletions cut 5 bases from V and 4 bases from J, with 24 bases between. This CDR3 region has 17 residues.